This T cell receptor (beta chain) comes out of a study of cytomegalovirus exposure and HLA in healthy donors. This clone was seen many times. The primer mix had 60 Vbeta and 13 Jbeta primers. Only in-frame clones appear in the TCRdb table, and some are missing; sequencing was by immunoSEQ multiplex PCR. The sample includes approximately 100,000 clones, roughly 75% of them seen just once. Germline V CDR1 and CDR2: MGHRA, YSYEKL. The trim removed 2 bases at V and 5 bases at J, leaving 4 bases unmatched. This CDR3 has 15 residues. The clonotype originates from a male donor in good health and CMV-seropositive. V and J are TRBV4-1 and TRBJ2-7; TRBD2 agrees at 12 bases. Input material: PBMCs. This chain's CDR3 is CASSQWLAGGNEQYF. In DNA, the CDR3 is TGCGCCAGCAGCCAATGGCTAGCGGGGGGGAACGAGCAGTACTTC.